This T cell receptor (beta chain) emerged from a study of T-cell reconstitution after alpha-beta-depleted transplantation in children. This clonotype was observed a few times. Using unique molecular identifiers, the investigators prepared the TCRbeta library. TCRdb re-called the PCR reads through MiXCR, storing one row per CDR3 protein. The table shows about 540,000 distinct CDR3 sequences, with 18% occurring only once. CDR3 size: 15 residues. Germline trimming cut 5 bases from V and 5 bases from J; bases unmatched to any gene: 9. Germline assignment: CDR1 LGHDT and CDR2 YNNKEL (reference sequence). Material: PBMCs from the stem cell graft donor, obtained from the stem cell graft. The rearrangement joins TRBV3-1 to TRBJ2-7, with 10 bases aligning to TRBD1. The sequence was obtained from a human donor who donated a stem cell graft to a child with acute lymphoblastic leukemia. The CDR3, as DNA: TGTGCCAGCAGCGAACCGGGACAGGGGACTCACGAGCAGTACTTC. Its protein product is CASSEPGQGTHEQYF.